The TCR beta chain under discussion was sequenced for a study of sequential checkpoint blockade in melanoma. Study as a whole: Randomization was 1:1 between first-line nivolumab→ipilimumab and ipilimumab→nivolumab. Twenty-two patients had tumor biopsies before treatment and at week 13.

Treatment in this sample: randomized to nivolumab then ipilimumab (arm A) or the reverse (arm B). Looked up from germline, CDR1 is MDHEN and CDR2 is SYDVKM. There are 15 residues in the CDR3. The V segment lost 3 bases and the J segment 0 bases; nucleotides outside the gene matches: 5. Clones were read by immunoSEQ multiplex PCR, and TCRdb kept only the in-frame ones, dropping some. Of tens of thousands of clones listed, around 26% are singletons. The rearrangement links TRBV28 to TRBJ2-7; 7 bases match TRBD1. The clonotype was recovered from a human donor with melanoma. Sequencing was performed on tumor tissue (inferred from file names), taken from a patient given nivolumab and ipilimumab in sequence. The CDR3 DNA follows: TGTGCCAGCAGTTTCCAGGGGACAGCCTCCTACGAGCAGTACTTC. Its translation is CASSFQGTASYEQYF.